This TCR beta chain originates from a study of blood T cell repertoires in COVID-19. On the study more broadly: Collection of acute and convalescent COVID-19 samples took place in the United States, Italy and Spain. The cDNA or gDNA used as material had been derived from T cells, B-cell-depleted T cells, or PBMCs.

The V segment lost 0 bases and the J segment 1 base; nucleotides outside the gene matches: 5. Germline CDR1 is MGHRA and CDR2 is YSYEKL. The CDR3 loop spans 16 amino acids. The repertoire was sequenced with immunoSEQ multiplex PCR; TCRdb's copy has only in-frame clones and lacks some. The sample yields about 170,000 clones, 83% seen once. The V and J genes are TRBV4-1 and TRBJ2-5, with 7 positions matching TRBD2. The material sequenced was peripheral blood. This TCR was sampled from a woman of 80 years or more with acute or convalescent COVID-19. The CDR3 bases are TGCGCCAGCAGCCAAGACCAACTAGCGTTCCAAGAGACCCAGTACTTC. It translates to CASSQDQLAFQETQYF.